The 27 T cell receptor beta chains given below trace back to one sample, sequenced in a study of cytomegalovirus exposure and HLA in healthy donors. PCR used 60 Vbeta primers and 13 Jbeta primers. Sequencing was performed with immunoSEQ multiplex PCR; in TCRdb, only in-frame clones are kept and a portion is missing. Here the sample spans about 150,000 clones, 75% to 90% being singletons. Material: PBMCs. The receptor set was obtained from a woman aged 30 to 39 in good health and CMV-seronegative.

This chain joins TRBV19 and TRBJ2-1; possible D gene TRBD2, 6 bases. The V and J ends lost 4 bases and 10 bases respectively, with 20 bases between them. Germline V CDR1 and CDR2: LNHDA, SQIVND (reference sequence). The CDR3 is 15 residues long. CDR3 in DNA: TGTGCCAGTAGTACGGGTCGAGCGGGTTTGGGGGAGCAGTTCTTC. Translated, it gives CASSTGRAGLGEQFF.

CDR3 residues: CASSEQGAQGGYTF. CDR3 nucleotide sequence: TGTGCCAGCAGCGAACAGGGGGCTCAGGGTGGCTACACCTTC. The V gene is TRBV5-4, the J gene TRBJ1-2; 9 bases map to TRBD1. Germline CDR1 SGHNT, CDR2 YYREEE (reference sequence). V was clipped by 4 bases and J by 7 bases; unmatched bases: 8. The CDR3 extends over 14 amino acids.

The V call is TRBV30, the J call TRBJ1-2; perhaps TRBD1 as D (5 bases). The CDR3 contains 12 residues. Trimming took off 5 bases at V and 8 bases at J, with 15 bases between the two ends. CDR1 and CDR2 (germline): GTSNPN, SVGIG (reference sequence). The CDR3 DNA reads TGTGCCTGGGACCAGGGCTGGTGGGGCTACACCTTC. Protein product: CAWDQGWWGYTF.

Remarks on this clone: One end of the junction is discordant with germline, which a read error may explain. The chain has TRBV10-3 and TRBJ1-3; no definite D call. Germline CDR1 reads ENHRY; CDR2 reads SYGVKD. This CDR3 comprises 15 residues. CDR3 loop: CAISRRASSGDTIYF. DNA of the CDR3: TGTGCCATCAGTAGGAGGGCTAGCTCTGGAGACACCATATATTTT.

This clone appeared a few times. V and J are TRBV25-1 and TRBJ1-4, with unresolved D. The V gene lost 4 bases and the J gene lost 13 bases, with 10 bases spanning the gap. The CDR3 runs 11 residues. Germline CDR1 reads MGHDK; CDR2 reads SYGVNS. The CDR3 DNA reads TGTGCCAGCAGTGGCGGGGTGAGACTGTTTTTT. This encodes CASSGGVRLFF.

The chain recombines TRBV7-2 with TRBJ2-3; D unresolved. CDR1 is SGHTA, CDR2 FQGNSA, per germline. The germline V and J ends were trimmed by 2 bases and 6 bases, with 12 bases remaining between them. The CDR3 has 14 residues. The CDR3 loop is CASSLQPSSDTQYF. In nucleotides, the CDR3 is TGTGCCAGCAGCTTACAACCATCGAGCGATACGCAGTATTTT.

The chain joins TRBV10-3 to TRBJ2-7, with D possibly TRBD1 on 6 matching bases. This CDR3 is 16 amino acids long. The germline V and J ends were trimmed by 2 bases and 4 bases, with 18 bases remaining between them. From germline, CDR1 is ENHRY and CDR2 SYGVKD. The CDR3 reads CAISEKRRRQGYEQYF. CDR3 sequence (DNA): TGTGCCATCAGTGAGAAAAGACGGCGCCAGGGGTACGAGCAGTACTTC.

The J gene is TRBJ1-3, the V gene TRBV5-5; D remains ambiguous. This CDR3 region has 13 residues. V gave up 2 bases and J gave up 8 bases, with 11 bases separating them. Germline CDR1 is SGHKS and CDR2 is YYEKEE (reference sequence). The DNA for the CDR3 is TGTGCCAGCAGCTTCGAGGGTCGGGACACCATATATTTT. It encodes CASSFEGRDTIYF.

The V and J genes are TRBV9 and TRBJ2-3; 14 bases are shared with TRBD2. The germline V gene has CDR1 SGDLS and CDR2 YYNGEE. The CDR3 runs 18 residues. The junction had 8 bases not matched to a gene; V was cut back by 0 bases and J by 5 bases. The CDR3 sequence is CASSVDVGLAGVRDTQYF. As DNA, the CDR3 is TGTGCCAGCAGCGTAGATGTGGGACTAGCGGGGGTACGAGATACGCAGTATTTT. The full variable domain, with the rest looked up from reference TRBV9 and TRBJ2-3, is DSGVTQTPKHLITATGQRVTLRCSPRSGDLSVYWYQQSLDQGLQFLIQYYNGEERAKGNILERFSAQQFPDLHSELNLSSLELGDSALYFCASSVDVGLAGVRDTQYFGPGTRLTVL.

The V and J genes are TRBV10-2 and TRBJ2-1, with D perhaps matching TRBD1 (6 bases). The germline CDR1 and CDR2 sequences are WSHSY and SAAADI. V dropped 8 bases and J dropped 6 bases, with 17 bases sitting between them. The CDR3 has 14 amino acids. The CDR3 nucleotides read TGCGCCAGCCACCAGGGGATTTCGGTCAATGAGCAGTTCTTC. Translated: CASHQGISVNEQFF.

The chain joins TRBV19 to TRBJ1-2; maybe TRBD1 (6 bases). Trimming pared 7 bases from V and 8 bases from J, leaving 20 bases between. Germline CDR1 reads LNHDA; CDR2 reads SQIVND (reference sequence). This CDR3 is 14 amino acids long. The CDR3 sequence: CASTATGTQGGYTF. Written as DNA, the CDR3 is TGTGCCAGTACCGCCACCGGGACCCAGGGGGGCTACACCTTC.

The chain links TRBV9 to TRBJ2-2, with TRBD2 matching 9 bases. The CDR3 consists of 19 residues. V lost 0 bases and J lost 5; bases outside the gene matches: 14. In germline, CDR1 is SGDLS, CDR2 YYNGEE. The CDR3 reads CASSVVSGGRMDWTGELFF. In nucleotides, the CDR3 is TGTGCCAGCAGCGTAGTTAGCGGGGGCCGTATGGATTGGACCGGGGAGCTGTTTTTT.

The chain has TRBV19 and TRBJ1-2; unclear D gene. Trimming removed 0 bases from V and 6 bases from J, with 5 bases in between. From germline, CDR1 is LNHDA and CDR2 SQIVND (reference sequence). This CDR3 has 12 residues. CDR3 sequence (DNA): TGTGCCAGTAGTATAGACCAGGATGGCTACACCTTC. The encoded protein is CASSIDQDGYTF.

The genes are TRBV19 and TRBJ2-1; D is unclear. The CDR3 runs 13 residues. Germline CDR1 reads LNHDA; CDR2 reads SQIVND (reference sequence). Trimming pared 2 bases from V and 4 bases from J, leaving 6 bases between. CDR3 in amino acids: CASSISGYNEQFF. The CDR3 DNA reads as TGTGCCAGTAGTATATCCGGGTACAATGAGCAGTTCTTC.

The CDR3, as DNA: TGTGCCAGTAACGGGGGGACAGGGTCATCTGAGACCCAGTACTTC. Translating it yields CASNGGTGSSETQYF. The rearrangement links TRBV19 to TRBJ2-5; 9 bases line up with TRBD1. Germline V gene lookup returns CDR1 LNHDA and CDR2 SQIVND (reference sequence). This CDR3 has 15 residues. V lost 7 bases and J lost 5; bases outside the gene matches: 11.

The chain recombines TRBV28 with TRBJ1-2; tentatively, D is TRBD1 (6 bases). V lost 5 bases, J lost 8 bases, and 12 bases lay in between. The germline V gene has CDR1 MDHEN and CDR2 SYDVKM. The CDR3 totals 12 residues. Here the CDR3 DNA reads TGTGCCAGCAGTCGCCCAGGGGTAGGCTACACCTTC. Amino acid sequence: CASSRPGVGYTF.

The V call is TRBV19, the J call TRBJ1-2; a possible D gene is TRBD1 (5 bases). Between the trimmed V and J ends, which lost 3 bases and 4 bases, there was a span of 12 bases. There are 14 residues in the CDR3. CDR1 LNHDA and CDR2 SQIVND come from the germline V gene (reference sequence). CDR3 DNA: TGTGCCAGTAGTATCTTTCAGGGAACCTATGGCTACACCTTC. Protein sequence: CASSIFQGTYGYTF.

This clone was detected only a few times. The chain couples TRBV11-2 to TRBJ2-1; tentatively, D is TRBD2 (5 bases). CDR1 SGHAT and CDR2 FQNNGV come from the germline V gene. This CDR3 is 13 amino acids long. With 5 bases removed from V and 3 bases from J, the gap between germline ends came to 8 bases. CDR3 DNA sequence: TGTGCCAGCAGCCCCGGGGTCTACAATGAGCAGTTCTTC. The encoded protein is CASSPGVYNEQFF.

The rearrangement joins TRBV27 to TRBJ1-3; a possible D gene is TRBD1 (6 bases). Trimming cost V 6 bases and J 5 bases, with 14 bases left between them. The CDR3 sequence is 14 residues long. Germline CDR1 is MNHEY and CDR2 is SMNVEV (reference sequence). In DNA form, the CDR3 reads TGTGCCAGCAGAGCCGGGGGGGCCCGAAACACCATATATTTT. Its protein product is CASRAGGARNTIYF.

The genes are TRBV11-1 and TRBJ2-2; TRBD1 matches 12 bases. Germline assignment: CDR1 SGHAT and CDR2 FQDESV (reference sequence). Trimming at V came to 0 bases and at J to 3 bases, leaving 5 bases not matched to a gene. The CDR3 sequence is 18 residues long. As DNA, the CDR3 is TGTGCCAGCAGCTTAGCTCCGGGACAGGGGGCATACACCGGGGAGCTGTTTTTT. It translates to CASSLAPGQGAYTGELFF.

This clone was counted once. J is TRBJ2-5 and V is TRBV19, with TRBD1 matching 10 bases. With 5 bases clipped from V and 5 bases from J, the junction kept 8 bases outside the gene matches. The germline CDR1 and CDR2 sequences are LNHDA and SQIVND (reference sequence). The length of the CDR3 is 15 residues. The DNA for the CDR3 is TGTGCCAGTAGTGCCGGGACAGGGGCTATCGAGACCCAGTACTTC. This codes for CASSAGTGAIETQYF. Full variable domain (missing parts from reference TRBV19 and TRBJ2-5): DGGITQSPKYLFRKEGQNVTLSCEQNLNHDAMYWYRQDPGQGLRLIYYSQIVNDFQKGDIAEGYSVSREKKESFPLTVTSAQKNPTAFYLCASSAGTGAIETQYFGPGTRLLVL.

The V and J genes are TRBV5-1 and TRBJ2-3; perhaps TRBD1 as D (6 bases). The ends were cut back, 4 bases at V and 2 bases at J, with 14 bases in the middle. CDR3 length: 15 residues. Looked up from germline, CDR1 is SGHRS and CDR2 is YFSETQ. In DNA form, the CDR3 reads TGCGCCAGCAGCCTGCTTGGACAGTACACAGATACGCAGTATTTT. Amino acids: CASSLLGQYTDTQYF. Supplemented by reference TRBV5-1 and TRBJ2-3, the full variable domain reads KAGVTQTPRYLIKTRGQQVTLSCSPISGHRSVSWYQQTPGQGLQFLFEYFSETQRNKGNFPGRFSGRQFSNSRSEMNVSTLELGDSALYLCASSLLGQYTDTQYFGPGTRLTVL.

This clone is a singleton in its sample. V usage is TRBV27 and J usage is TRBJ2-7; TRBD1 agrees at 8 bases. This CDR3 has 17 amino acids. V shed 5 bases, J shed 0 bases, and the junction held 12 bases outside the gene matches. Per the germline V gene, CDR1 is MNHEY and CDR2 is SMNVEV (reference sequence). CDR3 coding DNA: TGTGCCAGCAGTCGCACACCCGGGACAGGTAGCTCCTACGAGCAGTACTTC. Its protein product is CASSRTPGTGSSYEQYF.

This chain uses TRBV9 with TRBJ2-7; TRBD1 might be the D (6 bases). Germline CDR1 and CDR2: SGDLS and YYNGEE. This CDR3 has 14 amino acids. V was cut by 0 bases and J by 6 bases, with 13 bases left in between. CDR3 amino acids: CASSVAGESVEQYF. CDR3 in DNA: TGTGCCAGCAGCGTAGCAGGGGAATCGGTCGAGCAGTACTTC.

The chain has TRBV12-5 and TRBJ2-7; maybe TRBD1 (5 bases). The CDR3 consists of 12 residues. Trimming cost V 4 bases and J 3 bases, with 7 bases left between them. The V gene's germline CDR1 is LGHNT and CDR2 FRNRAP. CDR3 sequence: CASGWGLYEQYF. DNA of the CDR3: TGTGCTAGTGGTTGGGGCCTCTACGAGCAGTACTTC.

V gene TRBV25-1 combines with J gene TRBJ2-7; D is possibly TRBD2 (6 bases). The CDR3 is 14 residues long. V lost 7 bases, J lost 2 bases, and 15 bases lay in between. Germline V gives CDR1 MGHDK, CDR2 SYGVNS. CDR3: CASTPGLEAYEQYF. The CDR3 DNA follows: TGTGCCAGCACCCCGGGACTCGAGGCCTACGAGCAGTACTTC.

CDR3 nucleotides: TGTGCCAGCAGCTTAGGAGTGGGGGGCTCCTACAATGAGCAGTTCTTC. Protein product: CASSLGVGGSYNEQFF. This chain joins TRBV13 and TRBJ2-1, with D perhaps TRBD2 (6 bases). The germline V and J ends were trimmed by 0 bases and 0 bases, with 9 bases remaining between them. The CDR3 runs 16 residues. Germline CDR1 and CDR2: PRHDT and FYEKMQ (reference sequence).